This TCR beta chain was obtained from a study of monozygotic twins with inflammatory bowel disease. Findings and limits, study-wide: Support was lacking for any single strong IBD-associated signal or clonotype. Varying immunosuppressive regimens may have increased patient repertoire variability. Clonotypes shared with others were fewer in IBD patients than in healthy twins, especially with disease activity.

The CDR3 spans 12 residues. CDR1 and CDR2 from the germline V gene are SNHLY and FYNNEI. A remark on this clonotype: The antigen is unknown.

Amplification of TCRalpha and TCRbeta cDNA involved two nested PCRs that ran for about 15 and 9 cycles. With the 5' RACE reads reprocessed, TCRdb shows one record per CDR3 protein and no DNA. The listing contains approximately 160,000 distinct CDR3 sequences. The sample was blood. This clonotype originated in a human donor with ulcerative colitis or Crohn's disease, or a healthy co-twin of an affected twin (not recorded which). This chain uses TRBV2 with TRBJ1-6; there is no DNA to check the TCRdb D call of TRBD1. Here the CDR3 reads CASRTDSSPLHF.